The clone carrying this TCR beta chain occurred a few times. Its antigen is still unknown. The CDR3 is 17 amino acids. CDR1 SGHRS and CDR2 YFSETQ come from the germline V gene. Trimming left V 3 bases short and J 0 bases short, with 17 bases between. The data belong to a study of response to subunit inactivated influenza vaccine. Findings and caveats of the study: New T cells are recruited in small numbers by each seasonal influenza vaccination, according to the authors' suggestion.

One entry per CDR3 protein, called by TCRdb with MiXCR from the RT-PCR reads. Of roughly 570,000 distinct CDR3 sequences listed, about 14% were seen once; the top ten hold 11%. The J gene is TRBJ2-3, the V gene TRBV5-1; possibly TRBD2 for D (6 bases). This receptor was taken from a man between 50 and 59 years old who received an inactivated influenza vaccine. Sample: PBMCs from blood, taken 11 to 12 days after vaccination. CDR3: CASSSSLGGKSTDTQYF. Written as DNA, the CDR3 is TGCGCCAGCAGCTCATCATTGGGGGGAAAAAGCACAGATACGCAGTATTTT. The full variable domain, with the rest looked up from reference TRBV5-1 and TRBJ2-3, is KAGVTQTPRYLIKTRGQQVTLSCSPISGHRSVSWYQQTPGQGLQFLFEYFSETQRNKGNFPGRFSGRQFSNSRSEMNVSTLELGDSALYLCASSSSLGGKSTDTQYFGPGTRLTVL.